This T cell receptor (beta chain) was obtained from a study of blood T cell repertoires in COVID-19. Study-wide background: T cells, B-cell-depleted T cells, or PBMCs provided the cDNA or gDNA that served as material.

TCRdb keeps only in-frame clones here, not all; method: immunoSEQ multiplex PCR. In the table there are approximately 290,000 clones, 80% to 95% of which are singletons. Germline V gene lookup returns CDR1 GTSNPN and CDR2 SVGIG (reference sequence). The CDR3 covers 11 residues. Trimming cost V 2 bases and J 3 bases, with 5 bases left between them. The sequencing input was PBMCs or T cells enriched from blood (not recorded which). J is TRBJ2-7 and V is TRBV30; no reliable D call. This clonotype originated in a woman in her twenties or thirties who had recovered from COVID-19. DNA of the CDR3: TGTGCCTGGAGTCCCAACTACGAGCAGTACTTC. Amino acid sequence: CAWSPNYEQYF.